Sequencing of this TCR beta chain was carried out in a study of shared clonotypes between healthy human individuals. About the study: CD4 naive and CD4 memory each took three plates per donor, while CD8 naive took two and CD8 memory one.

When replicate PCRs were run on sorted subsets, they used about 200 ng DNA, some 29,000 T cell genomes. Method: immunoSEQ multiplex PCR; TCRdb's copy keeps in-frame clones and lacks some. The sample holds some 690,000 clones; 80% to 95% are singletons and the top ten take roughly 36%. Study conclusions and caveats: Even with large depth, rarefaction showed that sorted-subset sequencing was incomplete.

CDR1 and CDR2 from the germline V gene are SGHAT and FQNNGV. Trimming took 2 bases from V and 6 from J, leaving 11 bases between them. CDR3 length: 13 amino acids. CD8 memory combined CD45RO+ cells with CCR7-negative CD45RA+ TemRA cells. This clone was detected a few times. The antigen remains unidentified. The specimen sequenced was memory CD8+ T cells from PBMCs. Subset specified: CD45RO+ cells pooled with CCR7-negative TemRA cells. The receptor comes from a man aged 18 to 30 in good health. Some clones in this sample may be carry-over from other donors' samples. The V call is TRBV11-2, the J call TRBJ2-7; D ambiguous. CDR3 nucleotides: TGTGCCAGCAGCTTATACTCTAACGGCGAGCAGTACTTC. Translating it yields CASSLYSNGEQYF. Combining the CDR3 with reference TRBV11-2 and TRBJ2-7 gives the whole variable domain EAGVAQSPRYKIIEKRQSVAFWCNPISGHATLYWYQQILGQGPKLLIQFQNNGVVDDSQLPKDRFSAERLKGVDSTLKIQPAKLEDSAVYLCASSLYSNGEQYFGPGTRLTVT.